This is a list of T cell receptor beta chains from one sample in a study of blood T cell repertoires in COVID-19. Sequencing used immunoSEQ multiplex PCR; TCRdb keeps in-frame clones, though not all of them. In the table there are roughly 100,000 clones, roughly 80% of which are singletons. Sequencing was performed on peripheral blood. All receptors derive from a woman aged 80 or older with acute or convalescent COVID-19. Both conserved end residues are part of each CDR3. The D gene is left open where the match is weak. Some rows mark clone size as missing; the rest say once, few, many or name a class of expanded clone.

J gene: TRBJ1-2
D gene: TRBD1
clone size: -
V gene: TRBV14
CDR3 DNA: TGTGCCAGCAGCCTAACAGGGGGCAGTGACTATGGCTACACCTTC
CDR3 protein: CASSLTGGSDYGYTF

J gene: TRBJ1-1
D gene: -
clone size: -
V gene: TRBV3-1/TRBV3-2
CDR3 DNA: TGTGCCAGCAGCCAAGATCGGGGTCGTGGACCGAACACTGAAGCTTTCTTT
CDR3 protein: CASSQDRGRGPNTEAFF

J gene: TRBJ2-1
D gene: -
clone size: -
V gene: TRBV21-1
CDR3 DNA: TGTGCCAGCAGCAAAGAGATAGCGGGAGGGAGAAATGAGCAGTTCTTC
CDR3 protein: CASSKEIAGGRNEQFF

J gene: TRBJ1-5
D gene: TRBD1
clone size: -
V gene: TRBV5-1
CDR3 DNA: TGCGCCAGCAGCCCTAGGGGGCCTCAGCCCCAGCATTTT
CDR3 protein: CASSPRGPQPQHF

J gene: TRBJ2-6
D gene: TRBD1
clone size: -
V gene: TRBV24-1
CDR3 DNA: TGTGCCACCAGTGATCCCAAGACAGGGAAGGGGTCTGGGGCCAACGTCCTGACTTTC
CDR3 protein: CATSDPKTGKGSGANVLTF

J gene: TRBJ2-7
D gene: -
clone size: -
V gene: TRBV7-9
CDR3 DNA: TGTGCCAGCAGCCCTAAAACTTCTAGCTCCTACGAGCAGTACTTC
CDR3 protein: CASSPKTSSSYEQYF

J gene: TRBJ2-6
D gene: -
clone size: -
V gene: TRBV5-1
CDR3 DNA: TGCGCCAGCAGCTTCTCACAGCAATCTGGGGCCAACGTCCTGACTTTC
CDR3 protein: CASSFSQQSGANVLTF

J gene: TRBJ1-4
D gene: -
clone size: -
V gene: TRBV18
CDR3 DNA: TGTGCCAGCTCACCACCCTCGACGCGGGAGGGTGAAAAACTGTTTTTT
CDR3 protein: CASSPPSTREGEKLFF

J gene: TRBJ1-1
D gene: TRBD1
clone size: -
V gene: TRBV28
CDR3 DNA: TGTGCCAGCAGCGTACAGGGGGATACTGAAGCTTTCTTT
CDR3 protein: CASSVQGDTEAFF

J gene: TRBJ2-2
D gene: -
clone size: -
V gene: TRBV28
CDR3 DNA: TGTGCCAGCAGCTCAAGGGGCACCGGGGAGCTGTTTTTT
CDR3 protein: CASSSRGTGELFF

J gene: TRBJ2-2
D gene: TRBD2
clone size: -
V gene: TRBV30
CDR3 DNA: TGTGCCTCCCGACTAGCGGGAGTGGGCGGGGAGCTGTTTTTT
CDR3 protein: CASRLAGVGGELFF

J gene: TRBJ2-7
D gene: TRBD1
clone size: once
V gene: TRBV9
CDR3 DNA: TGTGCCAGCAGCGTACAGACAGGGGCGAGAGAGCAGTACTTC
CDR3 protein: CASSVQTGAREQYF

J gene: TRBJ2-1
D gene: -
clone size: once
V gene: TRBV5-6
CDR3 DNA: TGTGCCAGCAGCCATGAGACAGACAGGTTCTTC
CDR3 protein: CASSHETDRFF

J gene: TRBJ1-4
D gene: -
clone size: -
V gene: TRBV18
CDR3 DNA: TGTGCCAGCTCACCAGGGGCTACTAATGAAAAACTGTTTTTT
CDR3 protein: CASSPGATNEKLFF

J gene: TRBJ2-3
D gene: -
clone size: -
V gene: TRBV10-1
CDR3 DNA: TGCGCCAGCAGGGCCCAGGCAGGGGATACGCAGTATTTT
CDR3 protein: CASRAQAGDTQYF

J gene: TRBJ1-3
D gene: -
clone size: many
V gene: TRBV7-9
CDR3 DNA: TGTGCCAGCAGCCCGACCACAGGGTGGGCTGGAAACACCATATATTTT
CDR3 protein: CASSPTTGWAGNTIYF

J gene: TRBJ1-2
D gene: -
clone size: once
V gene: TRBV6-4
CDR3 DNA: TGTGCCAGCAGTGACTCGTCGGGTACGATCCGCTCCCGTGGCTACACCTTC
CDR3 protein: CASSDSSGTIRSRGYTF

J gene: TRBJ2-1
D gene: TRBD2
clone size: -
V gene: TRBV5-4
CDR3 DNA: TGTGCCAGCAGCTTGCGGCGGGAGCCCCCTGAGCAGTTCTTC
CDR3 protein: CASSLRREPPEQFF

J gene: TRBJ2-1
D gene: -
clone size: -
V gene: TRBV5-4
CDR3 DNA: TGTGCCAGCAGCTACGATAGCGGTTCCTACAATGAGCAGTTCTTC
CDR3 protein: CASSYDSGSYNEQFF

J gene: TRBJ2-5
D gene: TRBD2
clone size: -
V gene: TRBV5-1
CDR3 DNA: TGCGCCAGCAGCCTCGGACTAGCGGGAGCAGAGACCCAGTACTTC
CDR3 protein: CASSLGLAGAETQYF

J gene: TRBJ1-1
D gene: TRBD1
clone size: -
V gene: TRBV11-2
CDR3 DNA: TGTGCCAGCAGCCCCGGACAGGCGAACACTGAAGCTTTCTTT
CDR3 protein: CASSPGQANTEAFF

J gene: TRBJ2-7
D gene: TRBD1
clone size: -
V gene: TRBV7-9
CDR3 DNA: TGTGCCAGCAGCTTAGGGGTGACAGGGGAAGACTACGAGCAGTACTTC
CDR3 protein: CASSLGVTGEDYEQYF

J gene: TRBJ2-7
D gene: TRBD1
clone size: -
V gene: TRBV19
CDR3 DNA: TGTGCCAGTAGTATCCATGGAGGACAGGGGGCGGACGAGCAGTACTTC
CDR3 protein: CASSIHGGQGADEQYF

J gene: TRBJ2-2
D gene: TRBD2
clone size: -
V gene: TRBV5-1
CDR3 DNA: TGCGCCAGCAGCTCGCTGACTAGCGGGAGGGACACCGGGGAGCTGTTTTTT
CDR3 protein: CASSSLTSGRDTGELFF

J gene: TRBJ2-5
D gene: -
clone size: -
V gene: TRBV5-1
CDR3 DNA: TGCGCCAGCAGCTTGGTCGGACAGAAAGAGACCCAGTACTTC
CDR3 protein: CASSLVGQKETQYF

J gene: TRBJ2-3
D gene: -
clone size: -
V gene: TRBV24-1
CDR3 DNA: TGTGCCACCAGTGATTCAGGGCTGATAGGCACAGATACGCAGTATTTT
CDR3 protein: CATSDSGLIGTDTQYF

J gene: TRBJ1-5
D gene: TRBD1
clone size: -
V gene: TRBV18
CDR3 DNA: TGTGCCAGCTCACCACCGTCGGGACAGCCTCAGCCCCAGCATTTT
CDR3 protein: CASSPPSGQPQPQHF

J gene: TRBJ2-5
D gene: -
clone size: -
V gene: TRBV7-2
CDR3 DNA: TGTGCCAGCAGCTTAACTCTCCAGGCCCAAGAGACCCAGTACTTC
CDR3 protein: CASSLTLQAQETQYF

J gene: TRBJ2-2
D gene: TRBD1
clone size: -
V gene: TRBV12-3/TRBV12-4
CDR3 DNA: TGTGCGACAGGGGACATGAACACCGGGGAGCTGTTTTTT
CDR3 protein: CATGDMNTGELFF

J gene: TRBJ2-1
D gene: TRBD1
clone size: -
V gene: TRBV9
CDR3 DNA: TGTGCCAGCAAGCCGGGACAGGGGGTCGATGAGCAGTTCTTC
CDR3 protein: CASKPGQGVDEQFF

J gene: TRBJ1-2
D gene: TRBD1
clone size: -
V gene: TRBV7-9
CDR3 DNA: TGTGCCAGCAGCTTTCCGCCCAGGGGGGCGGGAGGCTACACCTTC
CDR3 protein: CASSFPPRGAGGYTF